The rows below give T cell receptor beta chains drawn from one sample of a study of cytomegalovirus exposure and HLA in healthy donors. The assay was immunoSEQ multiplex PCR, and TCRdb's table has in-frame clones only and misses some. The repertoire holds 170,000 or so clones, with under 85% as singletons. Sequencing used PBMCs. These receptors all come from a woman younger than 45 in good health and CMV-seronegative. Each CDR3 is given with its conserved first and last residue. The D gene is left open where the match is weak. Not all rows give a size; the values are once, few, many and, for expanded clones, a class.

-	TRBD2	TRBV4-2	TRBJ2-1	TGTGCCAGCAGCCCATCCGGGACTAGCGTTTACAATGAGCAGTTCTTC	CASSPSGTSVYNEQFF
-	TRBD1	TRBV9	TRBJ1-2	TGTGCCAGCAGCCAAGGGGACAGGGCCACCTTC	CASSQGDRATF
-	TRBD1	TRBV2	TRBJ1-2	TGTGCCAGCACCGGACAGGGAACTAACTATGGCTACCCCTTC	CASTGQGTNYGYPF
-	TRBD1	TRBV10-3	TRBJ1-2	TGTGCCATCAGTGGGGTAGGGACAGGGGTCGATGGCTACACCTTC	CAISGVGTGVDGYTF
-	TRBD2	TRBV18	TRBJ2-7	TGTGCCAGCTCACCTCCCCCGAGGGCTAGCGGGAGGACCTACGAGCAGTACTTC	CASSPPPRASGRTYEQYF
-	TRBD1	TRBV4-3	TRBJ2-7	TGCGCCAGCAGCCAAGCCCCCGCGGGACAGGGCCACTACGAGCAGTACTTC	CASSQAPAGQGHYEQYF
-	-	TRBV7-3	TRBJ2-2	TGTGCCAGCAGGGTGGCCCCGAACACCGGGGAGCTGTTTTTT	CASRVAPNTGELFF
-	-	TRBV6-6	TRBJ1-6	TGTGCCAGCAGTTACCCATCTACGGGATCACCCCTCCACTTT	CASSYPSTGSPLHF
-	-	TRBV10-2	TRBJ1-2	TGCGCCAGCAGTGCAGGGACAAGCTATGGCTACCCCTTC	CASSAGTSYGYPF
-	TRBD1	TRBV2	TRBJ1-2	TGTGCCAGCAGTGGGACAGGGGGCGCCAATGGCTACACCTTC	CASSGTGGANGYTF
-	TRBD2	TRBV10-3	TRBJ2-3	TGTGCCATCAGTACTAGCGGGAGTGCCGATACGCAGTATTTT	CAISTSGSADTQYF
few	TRBD2	TRBV4-2	TRBJ2-5	TGTGCCAGCAGCCGGACTAGCGGGGGTGGAGAGACCCAGTACTTC	CASSRTSGGGETQYF
-	TRBD1	TRBV6-5	TRBJ2-2	TGTGCCAGCAGTTCCGTGACAGGGTACGCCGGGGAGCTGTTTTTT	CASSSVTGYAGELFF
-	TRBD2	TRBV4-2	TRBJ2-3	TGTGCCAGCAGCCAAAGCGGGAGGCCGAGCACAGATACGCAGTATTTT	CASSQSGRPSTDTQYF
-	TRBD1	TRBV28	TRBJ1-2	TGTGCCAGCAGTTCCCCGAGGGACAGGGGTGGCTACACCTTC	CASSSPRDRGGYTF
-	TRBD1	TRBV29-1	TRBJ2-1	TGCAGCGTTGAAAAGGCAGGGGGCGGTGAGCAGTTCTTC	CSVEKAGGGEQFF
-	-	TRBV2	TRBJ1-1	TGTGCCAGCAGTGAAGGCCAGTTGAACACTGAAGCTTTCTTT	CASSEGQLNTEAFF
-	-	TRBV13	TRBJ1-2	TGTGCCAGCAGCTTTGAACCGGGCAGGGAAGACGGCTACACCTTC	CASSFEPGREDGYTF
-	-	TRBV28	TRBJ2-7	TGTGCCAGCACCCAGGGGATTACCGACTACGAGCAGTACTTC	CASTQGITDYEQYF
-	TRBD2	TRBV7-3	TRBJ2-3	TGTGCCAGCAGCGTGGGACTGGCGGGAGTGACAGATACGCAGTATTTT	CASSVGLAGVTDTQYF
-	TRBD1	TRBV14	TRBJ2-7	TGTGCCAGCAGCCAAGGGACAGGACCCTACGAGCAGTACTTC	CASSQGTGPYEQYF
-	-	TRBV30	TRBJ1-1	TGTGCCTGGAGGGACAGTAAGAACACTGAAGCTTTCTTT	CAWRDSKNTEAFF
-	-	TRBV7-2	TRBJ1-5	TGTGCCAGCAGCTTCTCATCAGGGCTTAGCAATCAGCCCCAGCATTTT	CASSFSSGLSNQPQHF
-	-	TRBV6-6	TRBJ1-4	TGTGCCAGCACCGGAGGCATGGGAGTAGGGGAAAAACTGTTTTTT	CASTGGMGVGEKLFF
-	TRBD1	TRBV29-1	TRBJ2-5	TGCAGCGCCCAAGGACAGGGCCGAGAGACCCAGTACTTC	CSAQGQGRETQYF
once	TRBD1	TRBV6-1	TRBJ2-7	TGTGCCAGCAGTGAATGGGACAGCCCCCTTTACGAGCAGTACTTC	CASSEWDSPLYEQYF
-	-	TRBV6-1	TRBJ2-7	TGTGCCAGCGGCTATAAGGGGTTCGGCAACGAGCAGTACTTC	CASGYKGFGNEQYF
once	-	TRBV25-1	TRBJ1-2	TGTGCCAGCAACACAGGGTATGGCTACACCTTC	CASNTGYGYTF
-	-	TRBV30	TRBJ1-1	TGTGCCTGGAGTACCAACAGGGACACTGAAGCTTTCTTT	CAWSTNRDTEAFF
many	TRBD1	TRBV6-1	TRBJ2-7	TGTGCCAGCAGTGCCCGGACAGGGGTGGGTGAGCAGTACTTC	CASSARTGVGEQYF
-	TRBD2	TRBV4-2	TRBJ2-1	TGTGCCAGCAGCCCGACTAGCGGGGGGCCCCTGGAGCAGTTCTTC	CASSPTSGGPLEQFF
-	TRBD2	TRBV5-1	TRBJ2-7	TGCGCCAGCAGCTCGTCACTAGCGGGAGACGAGCAGTACTTC	CASSSSLAGDEQYF
-	TRBD2	TRBV28	TRBJ2-7	TGTGCCAGCAGTCCCACAGGACTAGCGAGCACCTACGAGCAGTACTTC	CASSPTGLASTYEQYF
-	-	TRBV5-6	TRBJ2-1	TGTGCCAGCAGCTGGGGACTGGAGACCTACAATGAGCAGTTCTTC	CASSWGLETYNEQFF
-	-	TRBV4-1	TRBJ1-1	TGCGCCAGCAGCCCAGGACAGACTCTGAACACTGAAGCTTTCTTT	CASSPGQTLNTEAFF
-	-	TRBV4-3	TRBJ2-3	TGCGCCAGCAGCCGAGTAACGAGGGCCCAAGATACGCAGTATTTT	CASSRVTRAQDTQYF
-	TRBD2	TRBV13	TRBJ2-7	TGTGCCAGCAGCTTTGCAGCGGGAGCAACCTACGAGCAGTACTTC	CASSFAAGATYEQYF
-	TRBD1	TRBV19	TRBJ1-1	TGTGCCAGTAGTCGGGATAGGGGGCCCGAGGAAGCTTTCTTT	CASSRDRGPEEAFF
-	-	TRBV9	TRBJ1-1	TGTGCCAGCAGCGTAGTCGGGGGGAAAGCTTTCTTT	CASSVVGGKAFF
-	TRBD1	TRBV27	TRBJ1-2	TGTGCCAGCAGTAGCAGACAGGGCTACTATGGCTACACCTTC	CASSSRQGYYGYTF
-	TRBD2	TRBV10-3	TRBJ2-3	TGTGCCATCAGTGAGTGGGCACGCTTTATAGCGGGAGTGGTCACAGATACGCAGTATTTT	CAISEWARFIAGVVTDTQYF
-	-	TRBV11-1	TRBJ2-4	TGTGCCAGCAGACCGGGAGGCAGGGGGCTAAACATTCAGTACTTC	CASRPGGRGLNIQYF
-	-	TRBV7-8	TRBJ2-1	TGTGCCAGCAGCTTTCAAGCGGCGCCTGGTAATGAGCAGTTCTTC	CASSFQAAPGNEQFF
-	-	TRBV9	TRBJ2-7	TGTGCCAGCTCTCCTAGCGCACACTCCTACGAGCAGTACTTC	CASSPSAHSYEQYF
-	TRBD1	TRBV10-3	TRBJ1-1	TGTGCCATCAGACGGGACAGGTTGAACACTGAAGCTTTCTTT	CAIRRDRLNTEAFF
-	-	TRBV4-3	TRBJ2-2	TGCGCCAGCAGCCAACTCCACCGGGAGCCCGCCGGGGAGCTGTTTTTT	CASSQLHREPAGELFF
-	-	TRBV29-1	TRBJ1-1	TGCAGCTCCGCGCCCAGGCTACAAGGGGGAGCTTTCTTT	CSSAPRLQGGAFF
-	TRBD1	TRBV27	TRBJ1-4	TGTGCCAGCAGTTTAAGGCTCAGGGGGCCGGGTACTAATGAAAAACTGTTTTTT	CASSLRLRGPGTNEKLFF
-	-	TRBV5-4	TRBJ1-5	TGTGCCAGCAGGAGGTTTCCATCGTATCAGCCCCAGCATTTT	CASRRFPSYQPQHF
-	-	TRBV10-3	TRBJ1-2	TGTGCCATCAGTGGGCAGACTATGGGCGGCTACACCTTC	CAISGQTMGGYTF
once	TRBD1	TRBV19	TRBJ1-5	TGTGCCAGTAGCATTCTTGTGACAGGGTACAATCAGCCCCAGCATTTT	CASSILVTGYNQPQHF
few	TRBD2	TRBV11-1	TRBJ2-1	TGTGCCAGCAGCTTAGAACTAGCGGGGGGGCCATTAGTCAATGAGCAGTTCTTC	CASSLELAGGPLVNEQFF
few	-	TRBV19	TRBJ2-1	TGTGCCAGTAGTCCCCGGGACTTCACGACCTCCTACAATGAGCAGTTCTTC	CASSPRDFTTSYNEQFF
-	-	TRBV10-3	TRBJ2-7	TGTGCCATCAGTGCGGGACAACATACCTACGAGCAGTACTTC	CAISAGQHTYEQYF
-	TRBD2	TRBV28	TRBJ2-1	TGTGCCAGCAGTTTATGGAGCGGGAAGCATGAGCAGTTCTTC	CASSLWSGKHEQFF
-	TRBD2	TRBV6-1	TRBJ2-7	TGTGCCAGCACTCGGGGGGGCTCACGCGAGCAGTACTTC	CASTRGGSREQYF
-	TRBD2	TRBV9	TRBJ2-1	TGTGCCAGCAGCGAGGGGGGACTAGCGTTCAATGAGCAGTTCTTC	CASSEGGLAFNEQFF
few	TRBD1	TRBV5-6	TRBJ1-2	TGTGCCAGCAGCCGAACGGGACAGGGTTTTAGCTACACCTTC	CASSRTGQGFSYTF